This T cell receptor (beta chain) was documented in a study of control samples from healthy donors and cancer patients. This CDR3 contains 15 residues. The ends lost 1 base at V and 8 bases at J; junction bases unmatched: 8. Germline loops: CDR1 LGHNA, CDR2 YSLEER. This table comes from immunoSEQ multiplex PCR, and its TCRdb copy is limited to in-frame clones, with some not included. The sample holds about 180,000 clones, 90% seen once. This clone is a singleton in its sample. The chain uses TRBV4-3 and TRBJ2-4; 7 bases are a match to TRBD1. The sample comprised blood. This receptor was identified in a woman in her fifties or sixties in good health. The CDR3 sequence: CASSQAKGARDIQYF. The CDR3 nucleotides read TGCGCCAGCAGCCAAGCCAAGGGGGCGAGGGACATTCAGTACTTC.